The clone carrying this TCR beta chain was found a few times. Its cognate antigen is unknown. This sample also contains other DNA sequences that code for the same CDR3. This sample was taken from a study of beta chain features in type 1 diabetes. About the study: Examination of sorted cells across all samples involved 100 million or so cells. Study findings and constraints: Among type 1 diabetes patients, VDJ junctions had fewer insertions and more deletions. Among patients with Type 1 diabetes, TCRB CDR3s were moderately but significantly shorter in every one of the four CD4+ subsets.

Staining for CD45RO/CCR7/CD25/CD127/CD95/CD27 allowed sorting of CD4+ naive, central memory, regulatory and stem cell-like memory cells. The whole isolated RNA underwent reverse transcription, so sequencing captured expressed TCRB transcripts. This table comes from immunoSEQ multiplex PCR, and its TCRdb copy is limited to in-frame clones, with some not included. In the table there are 500,000 to 650,000 clones, roughly an eighth of which are singletons. This sequence originates from a man in his thirties or forties with type 1 diabetes. The sequencing input was naive CD4+ T cells from blood.

The CDR3 DNA follows: TGTGCCAGCAGCTCCGGACAGGGCAATTCACCCCTCCACTTT. Translating it yields CASSSGQGNSPLHF. V usage is TRBV7-9 and J usage is TRBJ1-6; 8 nucleotides line up with TRBD1. Germline-derived CDR1 and CDR2 are SEHNR and FQNEAQ (reference sequence). The CDR3 sequence is 14 residues long. V was pared by 4 bases and J by 7 bases, with 3 bases of the junction left unmatched.